Below are 2 T cell receptor beta chains sequenced from a single sample in a study of T cells in Graves' hyperthyroidism and ophthalmopathy. Template material for amplifying TCR beta CDR3 regions consisted of RNA transcripts. The TCR CDR3 was amplified in a first-round RT-PCR using the HTBI primer set. TCRdb redid the calling of the multiplex PCR reads with MiXCR, one entry per CDR3 protein. The table has hundreds of thousands of distinct CDR3 sequences, 14% seen once. Sequenced sample: blood. The receptors come from a woman younger than 30 with Graves' hyperthyroidism.

The chain combines TRBV7-2 with TRBJ2-3, with D uncertain. CDR1 is SGHTA, CDR2 FQGNSA, per germline. V was pared by 4 bases and J by 6 bases, with 5 bases between. The CDR3 spans 11 residues. The CDR3 region has the DNA TGTACCAGCAGCTCTCGTGATACGCAGTATTTT. This sequence encodes CTSSSRDTQYF.

The V call is TRBV29-1, the J call TRBJ2-3; tentatively, D is TRBD1 or TRBD2 (5 bases each). Trimming stripped 7 bases from V and 5 bases from J, with 13 bases between. This CDR3 is built from 12 residues. Germline CDR1 is SQVTM and CDR2 is ANQGSEA. This CDR3 is CSDTSGLDTQYF. DNA for the CDR3: TGCAGCGATACCTCGGGGCTAGATACGCAGTATTTT.